The rows below give T cell receptor beta chains drawn from one sample of a study of blood T cell repertoires in COVID-19. Only in-frame clones appear in the TCRdb table, and some are missing; sequencing was by immunoSEQ multiplex PCR. The table lists fewer than 350,000 clones, 89% of them singletons, with roughly 5% in the top ten. Sequencing was done on a sample of PBMCs or T cells enriched from blood (not recorded which). The receptors here all came from a man in his sixties who had recovered from COVID-19. Both conserved end residues are part of each CDR3. Fields, in order: J gene, D gene, V gene, clone size, CDR3 protein, CDR3 DNA. The D gene is left open where the match is weak. Clone size is shown for a subset of rows, as once, few, many or a class of expanded clone.

TRBJ2-3	TRBD2	TRBV18	.	CASSPGTTSDTQYF	TGTGCCAGCTCGCCTGGGACTACGTCAGATACGCAGTATTTT
TRBJ2-7	TRBD2	TRBV2	.	CASSEMASGRRQQYF	TGTGCCAGCAGTGAAATGGCTAGCGGGAGGCGGCAGCAGTACTTC
TRBJ1-1	.	TRBV27	.	CASSPSSWQAFF	TGTGCCAGCAGTCCTAGTTCGTGGCAAGCTTTCTTT
TRBJ1-1	.	TRBV29-1	.	CSVAEDWYTEAFF	TGCAGCGTTGCGGAGGACTGGTACACTGAAGCTTTCTTT
TRBJ1-1	.	TRBV6-5	.	CASSYSPGAGTEAFF	TGTGCCAGCAGTTACTCGCCAGGGGCAGGGACTGAAGCTTTCTTT
TRBJ2-5	TRBD2	TRBV9	.	CASSVAGLANQETQYF	TGTGCCAGCAGCGTAGCGGGACTAGCGAACCAAGAGACCCAGTACTTC
TRBJ2-1	TRBD2	TRBV28	.	CASTLPIGRVNNEQFF	TGTGCCAGCACCCTCCCGATCGGGAGGGTGAACAATGAGCAGTTCTTC
TRBJ2-7	TRBD1	TRBV18	.	CASSPSGTGDYEQYF	TGTGCCAGCTCACCTTCCGGGACAGGAGATTACGAGCAGTACTTC
TRBJ1-1	.	TRBV27	.	CASSLSRQSHTEAFF	TGTGCCAGCAGTTTATCGCGGCAGTCACACACTGAAGCTTTCTTT
TRBJ2-7	TRBD1	TRBV27	.	CASSLAGQGNEQYF	TGTGCCAGCAGTTTAGCTGGACAGGGAAACGAGCAGTACTTC
TRBJ1-3	.	TRBV28	.	CASPFCGNTIYF	TGTGCCAGCCCCTTCTGTGGAAACACCATATATTTT
TRBJ1-4	TRBD1	TRBV14	once	CASSRNRGRNEKLFF	TGTGCCAGCAGCCGGAACAGGGGGCGAAATGAAAAACTGTTTTTT
TRBJ1-2	TRBD1	TRBV5-8	.	CASSRDRVNYGYTF	TGTGCCAGCAGCCGGGACAGGGTGAACTATGGCTACACCTTC
TRBJ1-4	.	TRBV6-5	.	CASSPRGGYHEKLFF	TGTGCCAGCAGCCCCCGGGGGGGATACCATGAAAAACTGTTTTTT
TRBJ2-3	TRBD2	TRBV19	.	CASSPTSGLAGAASTDTQYF	TGTGCCAGTAGTCCTACCTCCGGACTAGCGGGAGCCGCTAGCACAGATACGCAGTATTTT
TRBJ2-5	.	TRBV5-1	.	CASRPGTHHQETQYF	TGCGCCAGCCGACCCGGGACACACCACCAAGAGACCCAGTACTTC
TRBJ1-2	TRBD1	TRBV7-2	few	CASSLVGGESYGYTF	TGTGCCAGCAGCTTAGTAGGGGGCGAAAGCTATGGCTACACCTTC
TRBJ2-7	TRBD1	TRBV19	.	CASSVGQGAYEQYF	TGTGCCAGTAGTGTGGGACAGGGAGCCTACGAGCAGTACTTC
TRBJ2-2	.	TRBV7-2	few	CASSRTITGELFF	TGTGCCAGCAGCCGCACTATAACCGGGGAGCTGTTTTTT
TRBJ2-3	.	TRBV29-1	.	CSVRGGSTDTQYF	TGCAGCGTCCGCGGCGGTAGCACAGATACGCAGTATTTT
TRBJ1-5	.	TRBV19	once	CASSIPTFTSNQPQHF	TGTGCCAGTAGTATCCCCACGTTCACAAGCAATCAGCCCCAGCATTTT
TRBJ1-1	TRBD1	TRBV3-1/TRBV3-2	.	CASSPGQGAGNTEAFF	TGTGCCAGCAGCCCGGGACAGGGGGCGGGGAACACTGAAGCTTTCTTT
TRBJ1-2	TRBD1	TRBV5-1	.	CASSQGQGSNYGYTF	TGCGCCAGCAGCCAAGGACAGGGCTCTAACTATGGCTACACCTTC
TRBJ1-6	TRBD1	TRBV11-3	.	CASSLTGDDSPLHF	TGTGCCAGCAGCTTGACAGGGGATGATTCACCCCTCCACTTT
TRBJ2-5	.	TRBV11-2	.	CASSFWGAAQETQYF	TGTGCCAGCAGCTTTTGGGGAGCCGCACAAGAGACCCAGTACTTC
TRBJ1-1	.	TRBV3-1/TRBV3-2	.	CASSHWGVSEAFF	TGTGCCAGCAGCCACTGGGGCGTCTCTGAAGCTTTCTTT
TRBJ2-7	TRBD2	TRBV5-1	.	CASSTRGGSYEQYF	TGCGCCAGCAGCACCCGGGGGGGATCCTACGAGCAGTACTTC
TRBJ2-7	.	TRBV11-2	.	CASSLDRRLWGEGEQYF	TGTGCCAGCAGCTTAGATCGTCGACTGTGGGGGGAAGGGGAGCAGTACTTC
TRBJ2-2	.	TRBV28	.	CASLRAGTNTGELFF	TGTGCCAGCCTCAGAGCCGGGACAAACACCGGGGAGCTGTTTTTT
TRBJ1-6	.	TRBV5-1	.	CASSLQGIDSPLHF	TGCGCCAGCAGCTTGCAGGGTATTGATTCACCCCTCCACTTT
TRBJ1-1	TRBD1	TRBV28	.	CASRGTGYTEAFF	TGTGCCAGCAGGGGGACAGGTTACACTGAAGCTTTCTTT
TRBJ2-1	TRBD2	TRBV24-1	.	CATSDLGSGSSYNEQFF	TGTGCCACCAGTGATTTGGGTAGCGGGAGCTCCTACAATGAGCAGTTCTTC
TRBJ2-2	TRBD1	TRBV7-9	.	CASSWTPGQGVTGELFF	TGTGCCAGCAGCTGGACCCCGGGACAGGGGGTCACCGGGGAGCTGTTTTTT
TRBJ2-1	TRBD2	TRBV3-1/TRBV3-2	.	CASSPTSLSGSPYNEQFF	TGTGCCAGCAGCCCCACAAGTTTGAGCGGGAGTCCATACAATGAGCAGTTCTTC